What follows are 24 T cell receptor beta chains derived from one specimen sequenced in a study of cytomegalovirus exposure and HLA in healthy donors. It was with 60 Vbeta and 13 Jbeta primers that the PCR ran. The method was immunoSEQ multiplex PCR; TCRdb's version includes in-frame clones alone and lacks a portion of them. The sample gives roughly 150,000 clones, roughly four fifths of which show up once; approximately 2.4% is in the top ten. The sequencing input was PBMCs. The receptor source for this set is a female donor in good health and CMV-seronegative.

This clone was seen just once. This chain joins TRBV11-2 and TRBJ2-7; perhaps TRBD2 as D (5 bases). Germline values: CDR1 SGHAT, CDR2 FQNNGV. V lost 5 bases, J lost 7 bases, and 12 bases lay in between. The CDR3 length is 12 residues. Here the CDR3 DNA reads TGTGCCAGCAGCACCCCCTCGGGGGAGCAGTACTTC. Translating gives CASSTPSGEQYF.

Only a few counts were recorded for this clone. V and J are TRBV19 and TRBJ1-2; D gene uncertain. Germline assignment: CDR1 LNHDA and CDR2 SQIVND (reference sequence). V was clipped by 3 bases and J by 8 bases, with 16 bases between them. This CDR3 is built from 14 residues. The CDR3 sequence is CASSIGSAVYGYTF. As DNA, the CDR3 is TGTGCCAGTAGTATCGGGTCGGCAGTCTACGGCTACACCTTC.

This chain links TRBV2 with TRBJ1-6; no definite D call. Trimming took off 3 bases at V and 4 bases at J, with 10 bases between the two ends. From germline, CDR1 is SNHLY and CDR2 FYNNEI. This CDR3 region has 15 residues. CDR3 sequence: CASSEWRDYNSPLHF. In nucleotides, the CDR3 is TGTGCCAGCAGTGAGTGGCGGGATTATAATTCACCCCTCCACTTT.

V and J are TRBV30 and TRBJ2-7; 8 bases match TRBD2. Losses at the gene ends were 1 base for V and 1 base for J; bases not matched to a gene: 3. CDR3 length equals 14 residues. Germline CDR1 is GTSNPN and CDR2 is SVGIG (reference sequence). The CDR3 sequence: CAWSAGTRSYEQYF. The CDR3 nucleotides read TGTGCCTGGAGTGCCGGGACTAGGTCCTACGAGCAGTACTTC.

This chain links TRBV7-2 with TRBJ2-2, with 8 bases aligning to TRBD1. J was trimmed by 4 bases and V by 11 bases; bases with no gene match: 12. Germline V gene sequence: CDR1 SGHTA, CDR2 FQGNSA. The length of the CDR3 is 15 residues. The CDR3, as DNA: TGTGCCCTCCGTACCGGGACAGGAACCACCGGGGAGCTGTTTTTT. Encoded protein: CALRTGTGTTGELFF.

The chain recombines TRBV7-9 with TRBJ2-1, with D perhaps matching TRBD2 (5 bases). Looked up from germline, CDR1 is SEHNR and CDR2 is FQNEAQ (reference sequence). The CDR3 length is 15 residues. The V end was cut by 5 bases, the J end by 7 bases, with 18 bases between. This CDR3 reads CASSPPERYINEQFF. The CDR3 DNA sequence: TGTGCCAGCAGCCCCCCGGAGCGGTATATAAATGAGCAGTTCTTC.

The J gene is TRBJ2-7, the V gene TRBV7-2, with 9 bases that match TRBD2. CDR1 is SGHTA, CDR2 FQGNSA, per germline. With 0 bases clipped from V and 6 bases from J, the junction kept 9 bases outside the gene matches. The CDR3 has 16 residues. The CDR3 DNA reads as TGTGCCAGCAGCTTAGCGCGTTTGGGACTAGCTGGCGAGCAGTACTTC. Its protein product is CASSLARLGLAGEQYF.

In this sample, this clone turned up a few times. This chain connects TRBV9 to TRBJ2-1, with 14 bases lining up with TRBD2. The CDR3 extends over 16 amino acids. Germline V gene lookup returns CDR1 SGDLS and CDR2 YYNGEE. Unmatched junction bases numbered 7, after V lost 4 bases and J lost 7 bases. The CDR3 sequence is CASSLGTSGGLNEQFF. In DNA, the CDR3 is TGTGCCAGCAGCCTAGGGACTAGCGGGGGTTTAAATGAGCAGTTCTTC.

This clone was picked up a small number of times. This chain connects TRBV20-1 to TRBJ1-1; D not certain. This CDR3 has 11 amino acids. CDR1 DFQATT and CDR2 SNEGSKA come from the germline V gene (reference sequence). Trimming shortened V by 0 bases and J by 11 bases, and 10 bases separated the two germline ends. CDR3 sequence: CSARDNSEAFF. The CDR3 DNA sequence: TGCAGTGCTAGAGATAACTCCGAGGCTTTCTTT.

This sequence joins TRBV27 and TRBJ2-7; D remains ambiguous. Germline V gives CDR1 MNHEY, CDR2 SMNVEV (reference sequence). This CDR3 is built from 14 residues. V was trimmed by 5 bases and J by 9 bases, leaving 20 bases between them. The CDR3: CASSNAQAFDGQYF. CDR3 nucleotides: TGTGCCAGCAGTAACGCTCAGGCTTTTGACGGGCAGTACTTC.

The chain uses TRBV6-1 and TRBJ2-5, with D possibly TRBD1 on 5 matching bases. The germline CDR1 and CDR2 sequences are MNHNS and SASEGT. Trimming removed 2 bases from V and 5 bases from J, with 15 bases in between. The CDR3 is made up of 15 amino acids. In nucleotides, the CDR3 is TGTGCCAGCAGTGAAAGGGGCCTAGACGTGGAGACCCAGTACTTC. This gives the protein CASSERGLDVETQYF.

This chain uses TRBV6-6 with TRBJ1-5, with a possible D match to TRBD1 (5 bases). This CDR3 comprises 14 residues. Germline V gives CDR1 MNHNY, CDR2 SVGAGI (reference sequence). With 4 bases removed from V and 2 bases from J, the gap between germline ends came to 9 bases. CDR3 in amino acids: CASSLTVRNQPQHF. The CDR3 bases are TGTGCCAGCAGTTTGACAGTACGCAATCAGCCCCAGCATTTT.

V usage is TRBV19 and J usage is TRBJ2-3; 7 bases line up with TRBD2. Germline loops: CDR1 LNHDA, CDR2 SQIVND (reference sequence). This CDR3 region has 14 residues. V lost 8 bases, J lost 4 bases, and 9 bases stayed unmatched. The CDR3 DNA follows: TGTGCCAGTCTAAAGCGGGGAGGCGCAGATACGCAGTATTTT. This codes for CASLKRGGADTQYF.

This chain uses TRBV2 with TRBJ2-5; possibly TRBD2 for D (5 bases). The germline CDR1 and CDR2 sequences are SNHLY and FYNNEI. The germline V and J ends were trimmed by 6 bases and 7 bases, with 15 bases remaining between them. The CDR3 is 13 residues long. CDR3 in DNA: TGTGCCAGCAGCGAGTGGGAGAAGGGGACCCAGTACTTC. Amino acids: CASSEWEKGTQYF.

The V and J genes are TRBV19 and TRBJ2-1, with 8 bases matching TRBD1. The V segment lost 7 bases and the J segment 6 bases; nucleotides outside the gene matches: 11. CDR3 length: 15 amino acids. From germline, CDR1 is LNHDA and CDR2 SQIVND (reference sequence). The CDR3 protein is CASMTRDRMGNEQFF. CDR3 nucleotides: TGTGCCAGTATGACCCGGGACAGGATGGGCAATGAGCAGTTCTTC.

The chain has TRBV28 and TRBJ2-7; D is unresolved. The CDR3 runs 12 residues. CDR1 is MDHEN, CDR2 SYDVKM, per germline. Trimming pared 5 bases from V and 6 bases from J, leaving 11 bases between. This CDR3 reads CASSPTGFEQYF. The CDR3 coding sequence is TGTGCCAGCAGTCCCACCGGGTTCGAGCAGTACTTC. Filled out from reference TRBV28 and TRBJ2-7, the complete variable domain reads DVKVTQSSRYLVKRTGEKVFLECVQDMDHENMFWYRQDPGLGLRLIYFSYDVKMKEKGDIPEGYSVSREKKERFSLILESASTNQTSMYLCASSPTGFEQYFGPGTRLTVT.

This clone was observed a few times. CDR3 nucleotides: TGCGCCAGCAGCCTGGGACAGATCTATAACACTGAAGCTTTCTTT. Translation gives CASSLGQIYNTEAFF. The chain employs TRBV4-1 and TRBJ1-1, with 7 positions matching TRBD1. The CDR3 is 15 residues long. Trimming removed 4 bases from V and 2 bases from J; junction bases left unmatched: 7. Germline V gene data show CDR1 as MGHRA and CDR2 as YSYEKL.

This chain connects TRBV18 to TRBJ1-3; perhaps TRBD1 as D (6 bases). V lost 2 bases and J lost 4, with 12 bases in between. Germline V gene sequence: CDR1 KGHSH, CDR2 LQKENI. The CDR3 runs 15 residues. The CDR3 is CASSPDRMKGNTIYF. DNA of the CDR3: TGTGCCAGCTCACCAGACAGGATGAAGGGAAACACCATATATTTT.

This chain uses TRBV7-2 with TRBJ1-2, with D possibly being TRBD1 (5 bases). This CDR3 spans 14 amino acids. Trimming stripped 3 bases from V and 8 bases from J, with 16 bases between. Germline V gene lookup returns CDR1 SGHTA and CDR2 FQGNSA. CDR3 loop: CASSFQGGGGGYTF. In nucleotides, the CDR3 is TGTGCCAGCAGCTTCCAGGGAGGAGGAGGAGGCTACACCTTC.

The V and J genes are TRBV27 and TRBJ2-1, with a tentative D call TRBD2 (6 bases). Germline-derived CDR1 and CDR2 are MNHEY and SMNVEV (reference sequence). With 3 bases removed from V and 8 bases from J, the gap between germline ends came to 20 bases. The CDR3 consists of 16 residues. The CDR3 spells CASSFVQVWGVDEQFF. As DNA, the CDR3 is TGTGCCAGCAGTTTTGTACAGGTTTGGGGGGTGGATGAGCAGTTCTTC.

The rearrangement links TRBV13 to TRBJ1-1, with 9 bases that match TRBD1. This CDR3 is built from 13 residues. With V trimmed by 1 base and J by 12 bases, 6 bases remained unmatched. The germline gives CDR1 PRHDT, CDR2 FYEKMQ (reference sequence). CDR3 in DNA: TGTGCCAGCAGCTTAGAGGACAGGGGAAGAACTTTCTTT. Translated, it gives CASSLEDRGRTFF.

V is TRBV4-1 and J is TRBJ1-1, with D tentatively TRBD1 (6 bases). The CDR3 runs 13 residues. The V gene lost 3 bases and the J gene lost 4 bases, with 9 bases spanning the gap. Per germline, CDR1 MGHRA and CDR2 YSYEKL. This CDR3 reads CASSHTGPTEAFF. The DNA of the CDR3 is TGCGCCAGCAGCCATACAGGGCCCACTGAAGCTTTCTTT.

The rearrangement links TRBV4-2 to TRBJ1-6; TRBD1 agrees at 8 bases. This CDR3 comprises 17 residues. Trimming took 1 base from V and 6 from J; bases not matched to a gene: 8. Germline V gives CDR1 LGHNA, CDR2 YNFKEQ. The chain's CDR3 is CASSQGQGAKSNSPLHF. CDR3 bases: TGTGCCAGCAGCCAAGGGCAGGGGGCAAAATCTAATTCACCCCTCCACTTT.

V gene TRBV18 combines with J gene TRBJ2-1; D is possibly TRBD2 (5 bases). Trimming left V 6 bases short and J 6 bases short, with 18 bases between. In germline, CDR1 is KGHSH, CDR2 LQKENI. The CDR3 spans 15 residues. CDR3 in amino acids: CASSGGGAWVNEQFF. Written as DNA, the CDR3 is TGTGCCAGCTCCGGCGGAGGCGCCTGGGTCAATGAGCAGTTCTTC.